Here is one T cell receptor beta chain with its context. What it binds is not known. With V trimmed by 4 bases and J by 0 bases, 2 bases remained unmatched. Germline CDR1 reads LGHNA; CDR2 reads YNFKEQ. The CDR3 is 16 residues long. As the method for making TCR beta libraries, quantitative 5'-RACE with molecular barcodes was used. MiXCR was run by TCRdb on the 5' RACE reads, yielding one entry per CDR3 protein. Counted here are approximately 440,000 distinct CDR3 sequences, approximately 17% occurring once; the ten biggest clones make up around 0.92%. The record originates from a study of CD8 T cells in ankylosing spondylitis. Study findings and constraints: Ankylosing spondylitis blood appeared to carry a characteristic TCR beta motif of 7 or 8 highly homologous variants. Reports say disease-linked clones showed up significantly more in matched ankylosing spondylitis synovial fluid.

This sequence joins TRBV4-2 and TRBJ1-4, with 10 bases matching TRBD1. The receptor comes from a male donor with ankylosing spondylitis. Sequenced sample: blood, either unsorted or a sorted T cell fraction (not recorded which). The CDR3 coding sequence is TGTGCCAGCAGCCGGACAGGGGGACCAACTAATGAAAAACTGTTTTTT. It translates to CASSRTGGPTNEKLFF.